This T cell receptor (beta chain) derives from a study of metastatic and nonmetastatic thyroid tumors. TCRdb used MiXCR to call clones anew from the PCR reads. The sample consists of 43,000 or so clones, 16% of them appearing once. All patients were untreated before thyroid surgery. V was cut by 5 bases and J by 5 bases, with 16 bases left in between. Germline CDR1 reads SEHNR; CDR2 reads FQNEAQ (reference sequence). The CDR3 loop spans 14 amino acids. This clone was detected only a few times. The V gene is TRBV7-9, the J gene TRBJ2-7; a possible D gene is TRBD1 (6 bases). Sequenced input: blood. This TCR was sampled from a female donor with papillary thyroid cancer or a benign thyroid nodule (not recorded which). Some clones in this sample may be carry-over from other donors' samples. This CDR3 reads CASSHGQHRDEQYF. The CDR3 DNA follows: TGTGCCAGCAGCCACGGACAGCACAGGGACGAGCAGTACTTC.